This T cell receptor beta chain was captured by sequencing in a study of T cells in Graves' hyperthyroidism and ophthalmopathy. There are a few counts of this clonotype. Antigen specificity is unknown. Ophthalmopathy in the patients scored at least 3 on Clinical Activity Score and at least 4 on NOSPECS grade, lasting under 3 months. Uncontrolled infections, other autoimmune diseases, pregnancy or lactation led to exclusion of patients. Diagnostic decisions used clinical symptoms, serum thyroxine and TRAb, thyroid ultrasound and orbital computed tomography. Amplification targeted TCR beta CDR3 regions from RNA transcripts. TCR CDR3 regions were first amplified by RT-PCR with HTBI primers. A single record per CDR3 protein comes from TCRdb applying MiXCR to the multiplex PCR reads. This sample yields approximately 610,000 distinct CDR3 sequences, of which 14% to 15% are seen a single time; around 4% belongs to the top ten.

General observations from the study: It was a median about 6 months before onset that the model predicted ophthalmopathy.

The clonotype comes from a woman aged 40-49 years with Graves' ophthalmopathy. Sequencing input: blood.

DNA of the CDR3: TGTGCCAGCAGTGAAGCGCCTGGGGGAGCCGGTCGGGTTGGGGTCACCATATATTTT. Its translation is CASSEAPGGAGRVGVTIYF. The chain is built from TRBV6-1 and TRBJ1-3; TRBD1 might be the D (5 bases). The V end lost 0 bases, the J end lost 9 bases, and 27 bases lay between the germline ends. Germline V CDR1 and CDR2: MNHNS, SASEGT. CDR3 size: 19 residues.